The clone carrying this T cell receptor (beta chain) was detected a few times. Its antigen is currently unknown. The data derive from a study of Graves' ophthalmopathy and Graves' hyperthyroidism. About the research overall: The blood sample was drawn at first diagnosis and before any treatment. Study-wide points: Ophthalmopathy progression prediction by the model yielded a sensitivity of 60% to 71% and a specificity of roughly 72%. Sensitivity of 87.88% and specificity of almost 83% were achieved when a 13-signature model separated ophthalmopathy from stable hyperthyroidism.

Beta-chain TCR CDR3 regions were amplified from RNA transcripts. Second-round multiplex PCR came after a first-round RT-PCR that employed HTBI primers. MiXCR was run by TCRdb on the multiplex PCR reads, yielding one entry per CDR3 protein. This table holds roughly 610,000 distinct CDR3 sequences, over 20% found once. Newly diagnosed hyperthyroidism donors, aged 18 to 65, duration under 2 months. V lost 2 bases, J lost 1 base, and 8 bases lay in between. The CDR3 is made up of 14 amino acids. This sequence originates from a woman between 18 and 30 years old with stable Graves' hyperthyroidism. Some clones in this sample may be carry-over from other donors' samples. The sequenced sample consisted of peripheral blood. V is TRBV12-3 or TRBV12-4 and J is TRBJ1-1, with unresolved D. This chain's CDR3 is CASSLPISNTEAFF. The DNA for the CDR3 is TGTGCCAGCAGTTTACCAATTTCGAACACTGAAGCTTTCTTT.